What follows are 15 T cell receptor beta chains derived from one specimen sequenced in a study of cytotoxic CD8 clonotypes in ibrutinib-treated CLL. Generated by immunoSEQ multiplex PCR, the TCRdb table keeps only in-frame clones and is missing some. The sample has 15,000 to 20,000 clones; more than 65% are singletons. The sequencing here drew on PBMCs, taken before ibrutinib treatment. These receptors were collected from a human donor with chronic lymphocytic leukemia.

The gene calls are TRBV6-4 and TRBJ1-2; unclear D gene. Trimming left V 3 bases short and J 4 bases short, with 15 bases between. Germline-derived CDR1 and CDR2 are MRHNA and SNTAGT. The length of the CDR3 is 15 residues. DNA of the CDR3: TGTGCCAGCAGTGAAGCGGGCAGACGAGCCTATGGCTACACCTTC. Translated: CASSEAGRRAYGYTF.

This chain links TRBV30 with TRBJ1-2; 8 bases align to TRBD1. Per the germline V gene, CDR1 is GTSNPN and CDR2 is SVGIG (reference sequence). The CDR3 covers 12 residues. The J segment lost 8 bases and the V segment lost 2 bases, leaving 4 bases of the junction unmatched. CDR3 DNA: TGTGCCTGGAGTCAGGGGGCTAGAGGCTACACCTTC. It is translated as CAWSQGARGYTF. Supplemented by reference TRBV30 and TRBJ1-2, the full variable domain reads SQTIHQWPATLVQPVGSPLSLECTVEGTSNPNLYWYRQAAGRGLQLLFYSVGIGQISSEVPQNLSASRPQDRQFILSSKKLLLSDSGFYLCAWSQGARGYTFGSGTRLTVV.

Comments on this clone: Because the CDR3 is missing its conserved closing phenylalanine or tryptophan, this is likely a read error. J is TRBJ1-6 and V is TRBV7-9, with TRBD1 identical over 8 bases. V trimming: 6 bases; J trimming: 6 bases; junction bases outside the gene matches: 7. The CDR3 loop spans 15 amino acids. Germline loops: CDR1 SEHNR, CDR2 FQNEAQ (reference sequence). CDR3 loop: CASRATGAGNSPLHL. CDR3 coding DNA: TGTGCCAGCAGAGCGACAGGGGCCGGTAATTCACCCCTCCACCTT.

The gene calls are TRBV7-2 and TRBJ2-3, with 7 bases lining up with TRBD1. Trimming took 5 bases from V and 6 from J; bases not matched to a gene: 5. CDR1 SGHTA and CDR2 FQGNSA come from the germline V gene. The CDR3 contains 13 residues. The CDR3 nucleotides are TGTGCCAGCAGCATCGACAGGGTGGATACGCAGTATTTT. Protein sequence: CASSIDRVDTQYF. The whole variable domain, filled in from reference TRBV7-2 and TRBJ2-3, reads GAGVSQSPSNKVTEKGKDVELRCDPISGHTALYWYRQSLGQGLEFLIYFQGNSAPDKSGLPSDRFSAERTGGSVSTLTIQRTQQEDSAVYLCASSIDRVDTQYFGPGTRLTVL.

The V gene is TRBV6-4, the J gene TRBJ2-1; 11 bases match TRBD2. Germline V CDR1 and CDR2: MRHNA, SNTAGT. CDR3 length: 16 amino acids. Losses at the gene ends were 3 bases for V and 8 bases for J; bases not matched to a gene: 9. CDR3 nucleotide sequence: TGTGCCAGCAGTGAATCCCTAGCGGGGGGACGGGATGAGCAGTTCTTC. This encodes CASSESLAGGRDEQFF.

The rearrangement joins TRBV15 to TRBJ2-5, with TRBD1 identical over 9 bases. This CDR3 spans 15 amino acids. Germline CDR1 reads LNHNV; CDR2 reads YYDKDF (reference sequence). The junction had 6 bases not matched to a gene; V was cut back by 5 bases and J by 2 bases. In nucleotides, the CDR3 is TGTGCCACCAGCCTGCTCGGGACAGGGCAAGAGACCCAGTACTTC. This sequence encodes CATSLLGTGQETQYF.

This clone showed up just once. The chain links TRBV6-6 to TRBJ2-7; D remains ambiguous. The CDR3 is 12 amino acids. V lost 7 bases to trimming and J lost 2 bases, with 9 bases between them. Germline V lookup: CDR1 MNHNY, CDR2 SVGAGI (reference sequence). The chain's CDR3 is CASMQGTYEQYF. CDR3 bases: TGTGCCAGCATGCAAGGAACCTACGAGCAGTACTTC.

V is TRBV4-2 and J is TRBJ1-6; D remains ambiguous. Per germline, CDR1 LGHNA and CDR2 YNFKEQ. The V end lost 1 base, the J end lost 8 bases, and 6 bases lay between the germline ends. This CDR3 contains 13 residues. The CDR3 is CASSQVLDSPLHF. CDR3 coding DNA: TGTGCCAGCAGCCAAGTCCTCGATTCACCCCTCCACTTT.

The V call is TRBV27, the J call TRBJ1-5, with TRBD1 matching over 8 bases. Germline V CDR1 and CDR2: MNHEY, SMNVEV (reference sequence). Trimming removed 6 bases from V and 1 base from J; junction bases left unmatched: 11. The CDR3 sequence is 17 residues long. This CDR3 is CASRGTGWVGSNQPQHF. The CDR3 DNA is TGTGCCAGCAGGGGGACAGGATGGGTTGGAAGCAATCAGCCCCAGCATTTT.

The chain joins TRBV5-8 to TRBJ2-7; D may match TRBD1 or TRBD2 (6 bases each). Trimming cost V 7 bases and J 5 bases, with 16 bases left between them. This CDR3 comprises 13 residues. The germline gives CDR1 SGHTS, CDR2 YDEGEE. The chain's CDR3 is CASHTGRRHEQYF. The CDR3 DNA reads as TGTGCCAGCCATACAGGGAGGCGGCACGAGCAGTACTTC.

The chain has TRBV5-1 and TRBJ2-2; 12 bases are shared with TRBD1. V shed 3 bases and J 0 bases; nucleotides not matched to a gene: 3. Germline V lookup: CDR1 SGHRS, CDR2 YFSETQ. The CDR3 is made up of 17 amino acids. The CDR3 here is CASSSGTGGANTGELFF. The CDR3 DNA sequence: TGCGCCAGCAGCTCCGGGACAGGGGGCGCGAACACCGGGGAGCTGTTTTTT.

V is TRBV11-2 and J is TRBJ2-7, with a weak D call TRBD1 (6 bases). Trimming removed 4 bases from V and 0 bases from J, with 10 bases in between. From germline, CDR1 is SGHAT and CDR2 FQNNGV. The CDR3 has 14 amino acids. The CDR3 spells CASSSGAFSYEQYF. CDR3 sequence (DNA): TGTGCCAGCAGCTCAGGGGCTTTCTCCTACGAGCAGTACTTC.

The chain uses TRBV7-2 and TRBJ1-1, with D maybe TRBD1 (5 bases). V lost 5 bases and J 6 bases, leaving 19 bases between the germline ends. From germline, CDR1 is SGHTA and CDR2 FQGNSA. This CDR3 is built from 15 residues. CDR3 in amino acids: CASSKRAGIFAEAFF. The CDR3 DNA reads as TGTGCCAGCAGCAAAAGAGCAGGGATTTTCGCTGAAGCTTTCTTT. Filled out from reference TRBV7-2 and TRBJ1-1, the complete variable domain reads GAGVSQSPSNKVTEKGKDVELRCDPISGHTALYWYRQSLGQGLEFLIYFQGNSAPDKSGLPSDRFSAERTGGSVSTLTIQRTQQEDSAVYLCASSKRAGIFAEAFFGQGTRLTVV.

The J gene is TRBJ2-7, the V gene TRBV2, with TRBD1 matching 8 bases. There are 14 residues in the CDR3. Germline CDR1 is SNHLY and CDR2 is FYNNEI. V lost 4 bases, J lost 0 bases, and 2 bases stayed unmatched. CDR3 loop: CASSGTGLSYEQYF. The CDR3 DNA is TGTGCCAGCAGTGGGACAGGGCTCTCCTACGAGCAGTACTTC. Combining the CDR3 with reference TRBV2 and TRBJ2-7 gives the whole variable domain EPEVTQTPSHQVTQMGQEVILRCVPISNHLYFYWYRQILGQKVEFLVSFYNNEISEKSEIFDDQFSVERPDGSNFTLKIRSTKLEDSAMYFCASSGTGLSYEQYFGPGTRLTVT.

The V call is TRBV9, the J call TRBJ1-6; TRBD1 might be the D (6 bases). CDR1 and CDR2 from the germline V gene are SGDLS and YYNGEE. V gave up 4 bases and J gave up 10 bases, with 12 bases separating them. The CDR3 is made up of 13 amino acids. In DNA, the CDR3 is TGTGCCAGCAGCACGGACAGTTGGTCACCCCTCCACTTT. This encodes CASSTDSWSPLHF. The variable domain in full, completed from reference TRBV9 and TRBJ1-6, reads DSGVTQTPKHLITATGQRVTLRCSPRSGDLSVYWYQQSLDQGLQFLIQYYNGEERAKGNILERFSAQQFPDLHSELNLSSLELGDSALYFCASSTDSWSPLHFGNGTRLTVT.